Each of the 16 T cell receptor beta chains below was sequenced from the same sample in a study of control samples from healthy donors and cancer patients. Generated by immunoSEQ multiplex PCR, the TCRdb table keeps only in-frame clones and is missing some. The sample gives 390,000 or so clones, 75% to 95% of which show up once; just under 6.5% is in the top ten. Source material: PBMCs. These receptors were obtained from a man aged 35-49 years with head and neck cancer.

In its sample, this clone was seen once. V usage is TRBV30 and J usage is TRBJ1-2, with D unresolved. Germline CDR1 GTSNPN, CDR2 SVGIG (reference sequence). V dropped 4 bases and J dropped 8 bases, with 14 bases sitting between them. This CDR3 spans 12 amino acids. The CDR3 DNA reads TGTGCCTGGACCTTGGGAAGTGGAGGCTACACCTTC. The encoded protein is CAWTLGSGGYTF. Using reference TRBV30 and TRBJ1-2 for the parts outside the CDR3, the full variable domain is SQTIHQWPATLVQPVGSPLSLECTVEGTSNPNLYWYRQAAGRGLQLLFYSVGIGQISSEVPQNLSASRPQDRQFILSSKKLLLSDSGFYLCAWTLGSGGYTFGSGTRLTVV.

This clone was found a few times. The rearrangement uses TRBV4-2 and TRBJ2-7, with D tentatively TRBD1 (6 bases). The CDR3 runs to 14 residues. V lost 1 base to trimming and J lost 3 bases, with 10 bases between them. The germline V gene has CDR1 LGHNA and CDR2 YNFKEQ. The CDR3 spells CASSQVGDNYEQYF. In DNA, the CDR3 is TGTGCCAGCAGCCAAGTTGGGGACAACTACGAGCAGTACTTC.

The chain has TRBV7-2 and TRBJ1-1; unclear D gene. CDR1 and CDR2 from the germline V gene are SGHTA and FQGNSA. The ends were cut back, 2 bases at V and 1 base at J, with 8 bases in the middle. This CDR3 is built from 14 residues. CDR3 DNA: TGTGCCAGCAGCTTAATAGCCCAGAACACTGAAGCTTTCTTT. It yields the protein CASSLIAQNTEAFF.

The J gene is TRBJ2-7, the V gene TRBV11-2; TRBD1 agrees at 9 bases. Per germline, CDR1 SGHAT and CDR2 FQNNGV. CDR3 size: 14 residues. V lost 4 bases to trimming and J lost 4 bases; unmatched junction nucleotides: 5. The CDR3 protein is CASSSPGQGYEQYF. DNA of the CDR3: TGTGCCAGCAGCTCCCCGGGACAGGGTTACGAGCAGTACTTC.

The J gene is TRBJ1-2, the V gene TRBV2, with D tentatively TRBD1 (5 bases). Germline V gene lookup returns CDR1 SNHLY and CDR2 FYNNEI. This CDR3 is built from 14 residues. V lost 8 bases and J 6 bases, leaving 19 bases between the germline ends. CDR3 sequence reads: CASPGTSGVDGYTF. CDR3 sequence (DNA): TGTGCCAGCCCCGGGACTTCGGGAGTCGATGGCTACACCTTC.

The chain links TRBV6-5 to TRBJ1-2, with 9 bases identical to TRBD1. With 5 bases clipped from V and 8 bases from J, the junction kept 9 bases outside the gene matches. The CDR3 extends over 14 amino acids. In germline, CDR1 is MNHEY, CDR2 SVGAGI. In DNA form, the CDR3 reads TGTGCCAGCAGTCCCACAGGGGGCGCAGGGGGCTACACCTTC. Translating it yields CASSPTGGAGGYTF.

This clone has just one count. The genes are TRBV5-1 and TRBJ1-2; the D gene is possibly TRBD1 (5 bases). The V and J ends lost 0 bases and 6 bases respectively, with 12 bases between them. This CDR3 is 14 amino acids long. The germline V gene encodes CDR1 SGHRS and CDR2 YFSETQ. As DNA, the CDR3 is TGCGCCAGCAGCTTGGCGGGTAGGGGAGATGGCTACACCTTC. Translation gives CASSLAGRGDGYTF.

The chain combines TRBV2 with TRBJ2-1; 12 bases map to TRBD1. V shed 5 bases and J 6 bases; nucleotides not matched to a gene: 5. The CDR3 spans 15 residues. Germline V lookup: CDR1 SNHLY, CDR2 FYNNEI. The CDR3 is CASSWDRGLGNEQFF. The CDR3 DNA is TGTGCCAGCAGTTGGGACAGGGGGCTTGGCAATGAGCAGTTCTTC.

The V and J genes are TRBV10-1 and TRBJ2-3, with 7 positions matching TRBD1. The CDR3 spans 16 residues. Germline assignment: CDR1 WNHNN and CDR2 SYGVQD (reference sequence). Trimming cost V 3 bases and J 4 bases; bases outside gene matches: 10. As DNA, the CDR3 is TGCGCCAGCAGTGACCCAACAGGGGCCTTTCCAGATACGCAGTATTTT. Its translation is CASSDPTGAFPDTQYF.

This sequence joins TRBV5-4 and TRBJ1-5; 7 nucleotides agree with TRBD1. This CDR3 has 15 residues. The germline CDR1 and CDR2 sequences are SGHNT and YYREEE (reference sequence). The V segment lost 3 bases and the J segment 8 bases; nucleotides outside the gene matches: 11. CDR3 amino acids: CASSSGTAVEEPQHF. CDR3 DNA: TGTGCCAGCAGCTCCGGGACAGCCGTGGAGGAGCCCCAGCATTTT.

Here the CDR3 reads CAWSEGGSSTDTQYF. CDR3 in DNA: TGTGCCTGGAGTGAGGGCGGATCTAGCACAGATACGCAGTATTTT. This chain links TRBV30 with TRBJ2-3; D is unclear. The CDR3 length is 15 residues. V was pared by 1 base and J by 0 bases, with 11 bases between. CDR1 is GTSNPN and CDR2 is SVGIG in the germline V gene (reference sequence). The complete variable domain, with remaining parts taken from reference TRBV30 and TRBJ2-3, reads SQTIHQWPATLVQPVGSPLSLECTVEGTSNPNLYWYRQAAGRGLQLLFYSVGIGQISSEVPQNLSASRPQDRQFILSSKKLLLSDSGFYLCAWSEGGSSTDTQYFGPGTRLTVL.

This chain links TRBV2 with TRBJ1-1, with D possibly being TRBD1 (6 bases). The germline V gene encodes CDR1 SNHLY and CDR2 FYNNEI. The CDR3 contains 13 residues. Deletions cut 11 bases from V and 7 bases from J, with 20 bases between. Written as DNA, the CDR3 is TGTGCCCGTCAGGGGCAGCGTATTCTTGAAGCTTTCTTT. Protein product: CARQGQRILEAFF.

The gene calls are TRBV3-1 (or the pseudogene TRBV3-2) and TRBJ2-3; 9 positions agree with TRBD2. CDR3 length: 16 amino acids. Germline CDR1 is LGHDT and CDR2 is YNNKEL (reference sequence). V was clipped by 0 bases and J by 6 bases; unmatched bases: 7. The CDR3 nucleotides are TGTGCCAGCAGCCAAGACGAAGCGGGGGGAGGGGATACGCAGTATTTT. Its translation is CASSQDEAGGGDTQYF.

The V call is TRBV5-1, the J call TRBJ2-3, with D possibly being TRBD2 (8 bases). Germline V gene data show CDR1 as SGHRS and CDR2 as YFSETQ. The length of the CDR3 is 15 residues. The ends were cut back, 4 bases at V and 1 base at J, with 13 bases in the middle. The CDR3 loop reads CASSLSGTGTDTQYF. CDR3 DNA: TGCGCCAGCAGCCTTAGCGGGACAGGCACAGATACGCAGTATTTT.

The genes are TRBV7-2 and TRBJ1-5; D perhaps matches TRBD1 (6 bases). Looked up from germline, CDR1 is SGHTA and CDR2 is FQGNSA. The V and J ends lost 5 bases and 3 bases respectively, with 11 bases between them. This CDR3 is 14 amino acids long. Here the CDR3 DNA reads TGTGCCAGCAGCGTTTCAGGGGACAATCAGCCCCAGCATTTT. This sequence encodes CASSVSGDNQPQHF.

The DNA of the CDR3 is TGTGCCAGCAGCCAAGAGGGGAGACTAGCGGGACCAGATACGCAGTATTTT. Translating gives CASSQEGRLAGPDTQYF. This chain links TRBV4-2 with TRBJ2-3; 11 bases line up with TRBD2. Trimming removed 0 bases from V and 4 bases from J; junction bases left unmatched: 6. Germline CDR1 reads LGHNA; CDR2 reads YNFKEQ. This CDR3 is 17 amino acids long.